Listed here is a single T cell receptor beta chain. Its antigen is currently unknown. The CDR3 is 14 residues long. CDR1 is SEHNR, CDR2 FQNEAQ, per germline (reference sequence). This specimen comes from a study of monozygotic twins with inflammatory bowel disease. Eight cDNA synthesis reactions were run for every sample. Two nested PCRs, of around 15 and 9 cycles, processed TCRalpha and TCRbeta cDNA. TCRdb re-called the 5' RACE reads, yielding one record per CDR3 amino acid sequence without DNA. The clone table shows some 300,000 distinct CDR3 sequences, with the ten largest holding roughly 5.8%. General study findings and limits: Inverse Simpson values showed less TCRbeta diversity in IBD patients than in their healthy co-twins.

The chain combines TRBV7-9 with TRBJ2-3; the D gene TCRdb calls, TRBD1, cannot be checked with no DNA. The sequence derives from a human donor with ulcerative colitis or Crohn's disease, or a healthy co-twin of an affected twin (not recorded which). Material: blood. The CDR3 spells CASSFGGTGDTQYF.